This T cell receptor beta chain was retrieved from a study of vaccination and CD4 T cells after COVID-19. Across the whole study: Convalescent donors: six male, four female; seven Caucasian, two Asian, one multiracial, two Hispanic.

Germline V gene sequence: CDR1 MDHEN, CDR2 SYDVKM. J lost 0 bases, V lost 6 bases, and 20 bases had no gene match. This CDR3 is built from 22 residues. For this clonotype: Antigen specificity is unknown.

As for treatment: 10-day PBMC culture with coronavirus spike peptide pools or control peptides (ViraFEST assay). Culture proceeded for around 11 days, and CD4+ T cells were then isolated by negative selection. The Oncomine TCR Beta short-read assay was what sequenced the DNA obtained from cultured CD4+ T cells. Cultured CD4+ T cells were the source of extracted genomic DNA. TCRdb called the PCR reads again in MiXCR, with one record for every CDR3 protein. The table includes around 12,000 distinct CDR3 sequences, less than 70% detected once. The origin of this receptor is a human donor who had recovered from COVID-19. The specimen was CD4+ T cells from blood, cultured in vitro. This chain links TRBV28 with TRBJ1-6, with 10 bases lining up with TRBD1. The CDR3 DNA sequence: TGTGCCAGCAGCTCTAACCCAACGACAGGGGGCGGCCGGAGCTCCTATAATTCACCCCTCCACTTT. This sequence encodes CASSSNPTTGGGRSSYNSPLHF.